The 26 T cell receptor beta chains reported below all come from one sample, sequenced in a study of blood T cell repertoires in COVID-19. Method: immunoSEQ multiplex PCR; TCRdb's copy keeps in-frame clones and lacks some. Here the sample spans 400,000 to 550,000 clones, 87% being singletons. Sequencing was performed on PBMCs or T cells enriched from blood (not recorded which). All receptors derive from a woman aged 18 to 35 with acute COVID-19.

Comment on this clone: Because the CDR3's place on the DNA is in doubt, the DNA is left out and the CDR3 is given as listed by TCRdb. The CDR3 reads CASSYFCGTGYNEQFF. The V gene is TRBV21-1, the J gene TRBJ2-1; the table's D call TRBD1 went unverified against the DNA. TRBV21-1 is described as a pseudogene. The CDR3 extends over 16 residues, inclusive of both ends.

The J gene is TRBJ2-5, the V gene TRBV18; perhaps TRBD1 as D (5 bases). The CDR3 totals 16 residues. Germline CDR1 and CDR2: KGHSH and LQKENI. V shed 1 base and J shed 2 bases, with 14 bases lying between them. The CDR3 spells CASSPRQAGKQETQYF. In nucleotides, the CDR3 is TGTGCCAGCTCACCACGCCAGGCAGGGAAGCAAGAGACCCAGTACTTC.

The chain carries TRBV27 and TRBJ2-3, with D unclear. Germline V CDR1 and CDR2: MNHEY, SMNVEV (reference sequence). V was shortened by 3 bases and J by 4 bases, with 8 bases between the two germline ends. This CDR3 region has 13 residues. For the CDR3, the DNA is TGTGCCAGCAGTTTTTTTACGGCAGATACGCAGTATTTT. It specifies CASSFFTADTQYF.

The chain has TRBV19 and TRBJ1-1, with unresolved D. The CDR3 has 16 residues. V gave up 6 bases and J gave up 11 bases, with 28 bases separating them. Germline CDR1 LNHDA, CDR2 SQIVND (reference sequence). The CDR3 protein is CASSPSVGVFQSGAFF. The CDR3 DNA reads TGTGCCAGTAGCCCCTCGGTTGGAGTCTTTCAATCCGGGGCTTTCTTT.

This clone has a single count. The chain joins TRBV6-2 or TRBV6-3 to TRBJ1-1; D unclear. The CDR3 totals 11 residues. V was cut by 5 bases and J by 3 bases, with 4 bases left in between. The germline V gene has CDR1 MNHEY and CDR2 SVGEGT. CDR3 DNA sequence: TGTGCCAGCAGTCCCGACACTGAAGCTTTCTTT. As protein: CASSPDTEAFF.

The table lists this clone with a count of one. The CDR3 coding sequence is TGTGCCAGCAGCCTTGAGGGAGGCAGGGAGACCCAGTACTTC. This translates into CASSLEGGRETQYF. The chain has TRBV7-8 and TRBJ2-5, with TRBD2 as a possible D gene (6 bases). Trimming removed 5 bases at V and 5 bases at J, with 15 bases between. CDR3 length equals 14 residues. Germline V CDR1 and CDR2: SGHVS, FQNEAQ.

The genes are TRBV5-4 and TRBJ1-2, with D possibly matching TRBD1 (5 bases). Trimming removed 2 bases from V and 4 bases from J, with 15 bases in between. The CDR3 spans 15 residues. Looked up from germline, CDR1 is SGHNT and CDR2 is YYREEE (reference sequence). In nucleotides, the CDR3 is TGTGCCAGCAGCTTTTCCGCCCAGGGTTTCTATGGCTACACCTTC. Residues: CASSFSAQGFYGYTF.

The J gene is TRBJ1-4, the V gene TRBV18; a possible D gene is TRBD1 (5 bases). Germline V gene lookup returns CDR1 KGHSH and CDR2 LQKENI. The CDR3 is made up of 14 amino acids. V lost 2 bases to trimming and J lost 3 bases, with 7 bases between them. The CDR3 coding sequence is TGTGCCAGCTCACCAGCAGGGTCTAATGAAAAACTGTTTTTT. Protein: CASSPAGSNEKLFF. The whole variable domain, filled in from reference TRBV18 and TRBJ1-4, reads NAGVMQNPRHLVRRRGQEARLRCSPMKGHSHVYWYRQLPEEGLKFMVYLQKENIIDESGMPKERFSAEFPKEGPSILRIQQVVRGDSAAYFCASSPAGSNEKLFFGSGTQLSVL.

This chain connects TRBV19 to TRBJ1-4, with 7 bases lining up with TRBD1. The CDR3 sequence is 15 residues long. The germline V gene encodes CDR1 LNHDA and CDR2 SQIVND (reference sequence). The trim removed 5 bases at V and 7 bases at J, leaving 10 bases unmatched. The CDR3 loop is CASSRPQGVGEKLFF. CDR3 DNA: TGTGCCAGTAGTCGCCCTCAGGGGGTCGGTGAAAAACTGTTTTTT.

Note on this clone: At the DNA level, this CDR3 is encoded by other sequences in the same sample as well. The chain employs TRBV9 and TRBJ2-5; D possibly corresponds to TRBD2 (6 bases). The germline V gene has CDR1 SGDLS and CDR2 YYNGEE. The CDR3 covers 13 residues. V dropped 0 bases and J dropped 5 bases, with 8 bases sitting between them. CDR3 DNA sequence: TGTGCCAGCAGCGTAGGGGGGAGGGAGACCCAGTACTTC. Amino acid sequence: CASSVGGRETQYF.

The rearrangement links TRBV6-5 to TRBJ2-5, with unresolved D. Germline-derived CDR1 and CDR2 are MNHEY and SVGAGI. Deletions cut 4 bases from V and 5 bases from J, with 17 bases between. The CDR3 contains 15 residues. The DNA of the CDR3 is TGTGCCAGCAGTTCCTTACTGGCCCTCAGGGAGACCCAGTACTTC. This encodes CASSSLLALRETQYF.

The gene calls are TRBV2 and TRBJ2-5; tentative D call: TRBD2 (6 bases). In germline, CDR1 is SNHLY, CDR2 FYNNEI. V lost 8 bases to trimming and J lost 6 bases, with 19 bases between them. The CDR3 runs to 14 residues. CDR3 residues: CASVGRGGSKTQYF. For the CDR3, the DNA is TGTGCCAGCGTAGGCCGGGGAGGATCAAAGACCCAGTACTTC.

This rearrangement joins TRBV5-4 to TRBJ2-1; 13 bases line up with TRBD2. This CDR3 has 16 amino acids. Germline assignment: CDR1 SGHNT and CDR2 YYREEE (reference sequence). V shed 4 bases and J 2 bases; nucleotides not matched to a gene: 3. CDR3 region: CASSPLAGGAYNEQFF. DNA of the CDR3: TGTGCCAGCAGCCCACTAGCGGGGGGGGCCTACAATGAGCAGTTCTTC.

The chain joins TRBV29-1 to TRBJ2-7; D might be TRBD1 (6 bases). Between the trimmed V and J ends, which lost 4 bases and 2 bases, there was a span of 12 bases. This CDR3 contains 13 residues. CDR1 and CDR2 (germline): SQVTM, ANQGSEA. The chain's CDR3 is CSVGNRDTYEQYF. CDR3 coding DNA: TGCAGCGTTGGGAACCGGGACACCTACGAGCAGTACTTC.

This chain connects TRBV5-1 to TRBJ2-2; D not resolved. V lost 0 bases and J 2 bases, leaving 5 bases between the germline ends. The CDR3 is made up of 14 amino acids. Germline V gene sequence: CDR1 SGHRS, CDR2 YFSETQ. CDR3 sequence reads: CASSLGSNTGELFF. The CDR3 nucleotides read TGCGCCAGCAGCTTGGGGAGTAACACCGGGGAGCTGTTTTTT.

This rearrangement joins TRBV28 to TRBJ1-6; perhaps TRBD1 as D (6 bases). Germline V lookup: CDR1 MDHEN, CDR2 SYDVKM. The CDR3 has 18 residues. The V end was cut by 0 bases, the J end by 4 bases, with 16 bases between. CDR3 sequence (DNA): TGTGCCAGCAGTTTATGGGGAAGGGTCAGGGGTTATAATTCACCCCTCCACTTT. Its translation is CASSLWGRVRGYNSPLHF.

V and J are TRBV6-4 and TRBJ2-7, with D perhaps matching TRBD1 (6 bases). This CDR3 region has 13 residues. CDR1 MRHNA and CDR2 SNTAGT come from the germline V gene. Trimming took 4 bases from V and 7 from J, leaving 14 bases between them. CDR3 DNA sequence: TGTGCCAGCAGTGCCCAACAGGGCCGGGAGCAGTACTTC. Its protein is CASSAQQGREQYF.

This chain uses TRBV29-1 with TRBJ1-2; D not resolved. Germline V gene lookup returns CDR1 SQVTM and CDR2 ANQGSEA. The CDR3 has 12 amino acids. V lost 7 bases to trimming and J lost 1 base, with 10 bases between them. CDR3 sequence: CSAPFNNYGYTF. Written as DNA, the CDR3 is TGCAGCGCGCCGTTTAATAACTATGGCTACACCTTC. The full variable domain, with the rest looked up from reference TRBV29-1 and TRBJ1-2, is SAVISQKPSRDICQRGTSLTIQCQVDSQVTMMFWYRQQPGQSLTLIATANQGSEATYESGFVIDKFPISRPNLTFSTLTVSNMSPEDSSIYLCSAPFNNYGYTFGSGTRLTVV.

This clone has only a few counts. CDR3: CASSGQDLYSTQYF. The DNA of the CDR3 is TGTGCCAGCAGTGGACAGGATCTCTACAGTACGCAGTATTTT. The V gene is TRBV7-3, the J gene TRBJ2-3; 7 positions match TRBD1. Germline values: CDR1 SGHTA, CDR2 FQGTGA. The CDR3 totals 14 residues. The ends lost 6 bases at V and 8 bases at J; junction bases unmatched: 11.

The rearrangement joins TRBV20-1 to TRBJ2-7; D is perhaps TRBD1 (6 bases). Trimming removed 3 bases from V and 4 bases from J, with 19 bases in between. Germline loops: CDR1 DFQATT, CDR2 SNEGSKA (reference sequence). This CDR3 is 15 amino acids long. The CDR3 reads CSASRGFLDGYEQYF. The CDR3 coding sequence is TGCAGTGCTAGTAGGGGGTTTTTGGATGGGTACGAGCAGTACTTC.

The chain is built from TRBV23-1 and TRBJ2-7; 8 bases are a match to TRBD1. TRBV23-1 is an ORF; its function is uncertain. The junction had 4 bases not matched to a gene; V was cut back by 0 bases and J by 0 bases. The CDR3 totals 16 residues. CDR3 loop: CASSQSNRGFSYEQYF. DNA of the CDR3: TGCGCCAGCAGTCAATCGAACAGGGGGTTCTCCTACGAGCAGTACTTC.

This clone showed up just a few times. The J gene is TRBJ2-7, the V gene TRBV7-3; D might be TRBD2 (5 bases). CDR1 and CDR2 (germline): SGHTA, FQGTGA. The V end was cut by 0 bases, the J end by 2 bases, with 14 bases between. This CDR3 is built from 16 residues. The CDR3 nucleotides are TGTGCCAGCAGCTTAACGGGCGCTCCCGGGGCCTACGAGCAGTACTTC. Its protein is CASSLTGAPGAYEQYF.

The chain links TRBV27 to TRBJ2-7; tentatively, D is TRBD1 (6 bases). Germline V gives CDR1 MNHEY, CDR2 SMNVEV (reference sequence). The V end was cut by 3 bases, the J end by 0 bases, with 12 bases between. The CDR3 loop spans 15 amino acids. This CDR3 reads CASSLVRDNSYEQYF. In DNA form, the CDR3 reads TGTGCCAGCAGTTTGGTCCGGGACAACTCCTACGAGCAGTACTTC.

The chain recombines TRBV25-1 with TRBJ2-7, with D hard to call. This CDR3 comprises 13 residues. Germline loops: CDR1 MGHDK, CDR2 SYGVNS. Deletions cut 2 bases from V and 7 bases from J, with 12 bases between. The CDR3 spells CASSEPPTLEQYF. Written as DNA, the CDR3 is TGTGCCAGCAGTGAACCCCCGACTCTTGAGCAGTACTTC.

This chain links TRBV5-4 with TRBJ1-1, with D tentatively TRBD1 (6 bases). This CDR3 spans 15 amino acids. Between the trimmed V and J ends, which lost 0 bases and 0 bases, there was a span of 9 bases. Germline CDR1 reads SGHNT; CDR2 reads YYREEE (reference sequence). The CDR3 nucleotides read TGTGCCAGCAGCTTGGGGACAGCGGTGAACACTGAAGCTTTCTTT. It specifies CASSLGTAVNTEAFF.

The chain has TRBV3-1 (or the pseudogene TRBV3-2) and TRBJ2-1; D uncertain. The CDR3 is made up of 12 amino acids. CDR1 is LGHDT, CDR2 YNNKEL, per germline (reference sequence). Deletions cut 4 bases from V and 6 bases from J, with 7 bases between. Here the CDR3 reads CASSLTPNEQFF. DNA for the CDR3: TGTGCCAGCAGCCTGACTCCCAATGAGCAGTTCTTC.